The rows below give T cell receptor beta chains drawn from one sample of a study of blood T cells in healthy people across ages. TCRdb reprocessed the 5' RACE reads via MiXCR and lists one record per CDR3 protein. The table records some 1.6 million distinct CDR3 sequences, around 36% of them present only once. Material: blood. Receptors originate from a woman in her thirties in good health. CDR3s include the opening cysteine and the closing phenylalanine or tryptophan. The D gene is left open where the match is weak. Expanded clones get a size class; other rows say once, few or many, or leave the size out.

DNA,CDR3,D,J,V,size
TGCAGCGTTGGACCGCGACAGGGTTACGGCGAGCAGTACTTC,CSVGPRQGYGEQYF,TRBD1,TRBJ2-7,TRBV29-1,many
TGTGCCACACCAGGGACAGATACGCAGTATTTT,CATPGTDTQYF,.,TRBJ2-3,TRBV12-3/TRBV12-4,.
TGTGCCATCAGCGAAAGAAGGGGTCAGCCCCAGCATTTT,CAISERRGQPQHF,.,TRBJ1-5,TRBV10-3,few
TGTGCCGTCCGGAGCAGGAGCTCCTACGAGCAGTACTTC,CAVRSRSSYEQYF,.,TRBJ2-7,TRBV19,.
TGTGCCAGCAGTTCACAGGTTTCCGGCAATCAGCCCCAGCATTTT,CASSSQVSGNQPQHF,.,TRBJ1-5,TRBV12-3/TRBV12-4,many
TGTGCCAGCAGTTCCCCAGGCAGGGACTTAGGTGAGCAGTTCTTC,CASSSPGRDLGEQFF,.,TRBJ2-1,TRBV28,.
TGTGCCAGCAGCCTAACGCGGGGGGCCGTGGGGGAGACCCAGTACTTC,CASSLTRGAVGETQYF,TRBD2,TRBJ2-5,TRBV7-8,few
TGTGCCAGCAGTCTACTGCGGCGGGGGGAAACCCAGTACTTC,CASSLLRRGETQYF,TRBD2,TRBJ2-5,TRBV6-2/TRBV6-3,.
TGTGCCAGCAGCTTAGGATTTGGGACAACGGGTTTTTCCTACGAGCAGTACTTC,CASSLGFGTTGFSYEQYF,.,TRBJ2-7,TRBV7-6,many
TGTGCCAGCAGGGGGACAGGGGAGCACGAGCAGTACTTC,CASRGTGEHEQYF,TRBD1,TRBJ2-7,TRBV6-1,.
TGTGCCAGCAGCTTGCCCTTAGGAGCGGGGGGCGTCAATGAGCAGTTCTTC,CASSLPLGAGGVNEQFF,TRBD2,TRBJ2-1,TRBV7-2,many
TGTGCCAGCAGCTTAAAAGTTCTCGATACGCAGTATTTT,CASSLKVLDTQYF,.,TRBJ2-3,TRBV5-4,.
TGTGCCATCAGCCGATCGACAGATCACGAGCAGTACTTC,CAISRSTDHEQYF,.,TRBJ2-7,TRBV10-3,.
TGTGCCATCTCCGAAGGGACTACCTCCTACAATGAGCAGTACTTC,CAISEGTTSYNEQYF,TRBD2,TRBJ2-7,TRBV10-3,.
TGTGCCAGCAGCGTCGACAGGGGGCCCTCAGAGACCCAGTACTTC,CASSVDRGPSETQYF,TRBD1,TRBJ2-5,TRBV9,few
TGTGCCAGCAGTTACTCCGCTATAGGGGGGGGCTATGGCTACACCTTC,CASSYSAIGGGYGYTF,.,TRBJ1-2,TRBV6-5,.
TGCAGTGCTACTAGCCCTAAGGAGACCCGGTACTTC,CSATSPKETRYF,.,TRBJ2-7,TRBV20-1,.
TGTGCCAGCAGCTTACCCCCACGGAACGAGCAGTACTTC,CASSLPPRNEQYF,.,TRBJ2-7,TRBV7-2,many
TGCAGTGCTAGACCTACAGGGACTAGCGCAAGGGGGCAGTTCTTC,CSARPTGTSARGQFF,TRBD2,TRBJ2-1,TRBV20-1,few
TGTGCCAGCAGACGAGCCGGGACAGGGGACCAGCCCCAGCATTTT,CASRRAGTGDQPQHF,TRBD1,TRBJ1-5,TRBV12-3/TRBV12-4,few
TGTGCCGGCAGTTTAAACAGGGGAGGCTACACCTTC,CAGSLNRGGYTF,TRBD1,TRBJ1-2,TRBV28,.
TGTGCCAGCAGTCCAGAGGCAGGGGCCCCCGAGACTTTCTTT,CASSPEAGAPETFF,.,TRBJ1-1,TRBV28,.
TGTGCCAGCAGCGCCGGGGTCGTCCGAGAGACCCAGTACTTC,CASSAGVVRETQYF,.,TRBJ2-5,TRBV9,.
TGTGCCAGCAGTGGGGGTCCGCAGGGATCACCCCGCCACTTT,CASSGGPQGSPRHF,.,TRBJ1-6,TRBV12-3/TRBV12-4,.
TGTGCCAGCACTAGTTCAGGGTTGTACGAGCAGTACTTC,CASTSSGLYEQYF,.,TRBJ2-7,TRBV28,.
TGCGCCAGCAGCTCGCCACCAAACTATGGCTACACCTTC,CASSSPPNYGYTF,.,TRBJ1-2,TRBV5-1,.
TGTGCCAGCAGCGTAGGGGCTAGCGGGGGTACCTACAATGAGCAGTTCTTC,CASSVGASGGTYNEQFF,TRBD2,TRBJ2-1,TRBV7-6,.
TGTGCCAGCAGCTTAGGTTCAGCGGGCGGGAGAGAGCGGTTCTTC,CASSLGSAGGRERFF,TRBD2,TRBJ2-1,TRBV7-2,.
TGCGCCAGCTACCCTAGGCTAGCGGGGACCAATGAGCAGTTCTTC,CASYPRLAGTNEQFF,TRBD2,TRBJ2-1,TRBV5-1,few
TGTGCCAGCAGCTTAACTAGCGGGGGAGATACGCAGTATTTT,CASSLTSGGDTQYF,TRBD2,TRBJ2-3,TRBV7-9,many
TGCAGTGCTAGAGAAGGGACAGGAACGGGTGAGCAGTTCTTC,CSAREGTGTGEQFF,TRBD1,TRBJ2-1,TRBV20-1,.
TGTGCCAGCACGCCGGGGGGGTACACAGATACGCAGTATTTT,CASTPGGYTDTQYF,TRBD2,TRBJ2-3,TRBV11-2,.
TGTGCCAGCGGACGTAGCGGGAGCTACGAGCAGTACTTC,CASGRSGSYEQYF,TRBD2,TRBJ2-7,TRBV11-2,many
TGTGCCAGCAGCTGGACGGCTCTGAACCCCTACGAGCAGTACTTC,CASSWTALNPYEQYF,.,TRBJ2-7,TRBV7-2,few
TGCGCCAGCAGCTTGGATAGATTTAACACTGAAGCTTTCTTT,CASSLDRFNTEAFF,.,TRBJ1-1,TRBV5-1,.
TGTGCCAGCAGCTTAGTGAACAGGGAAAATAGCAATCAGCCCCAGCATTTT,CASSLVNRENSNQPQHF,.,TRBJ1-5,TRBV7-8,.
TGCGCCAGCAGCTTTAGAGGGGGGGCGAACACTGAAGCTTTCTTT,CASSFRGGANTEAFF,.,TRBJ1-1,TRBV5-1,.